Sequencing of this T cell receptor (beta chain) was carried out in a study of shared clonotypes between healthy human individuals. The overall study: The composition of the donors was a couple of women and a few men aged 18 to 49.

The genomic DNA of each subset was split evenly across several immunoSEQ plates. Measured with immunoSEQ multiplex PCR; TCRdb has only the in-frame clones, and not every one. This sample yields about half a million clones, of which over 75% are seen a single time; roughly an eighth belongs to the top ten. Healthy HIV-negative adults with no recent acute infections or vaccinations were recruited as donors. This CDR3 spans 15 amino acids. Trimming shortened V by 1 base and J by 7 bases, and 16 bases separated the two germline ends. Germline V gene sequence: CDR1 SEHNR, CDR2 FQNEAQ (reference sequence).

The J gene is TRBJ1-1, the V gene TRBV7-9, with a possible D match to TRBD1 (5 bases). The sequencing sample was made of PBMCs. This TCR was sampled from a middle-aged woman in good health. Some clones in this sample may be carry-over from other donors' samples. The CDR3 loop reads CASSLGEGARGEAFF. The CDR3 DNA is TGTGCCAGCAGCTTAGGGGAGGGTGCGAGGGGTGAAGCTTTCTTT.